Reported below is one TCR beta chain. Produced via immunoSEQ multiplex PCR; TCRdb's table is partial and in-frame only. This table has hundreds of thousands of clones, roughly 86% appearing once. This sample is drawn from a study of blood T cell repertoires in COVID-19. Each recovered donor of Cohort 3 presented with two negative PCRs, clearance, or symptom resolution. The V gene end was trimmed by 0 bases and the J gene end by 9 bases; junction bases not matched to a gene: 6. The germline V gene has CDR1 SGDLS and CDR2 YYNGEE. The CDR3 runs 15 residues. Sequenced input: PBMCs or T cells enriched from blood (not recorded which). This clonotype originated in a woman under 30 who had recovered from COVID-19. The rearrangement joins TRBV9 to TRBJ1-6; 7 bases match TRBD1. In DNA form, the CDR3 reads TGTGCCAGCAGCGTAGGAGGGGGCAGGGGTTCACCCCTCCACTTT. It codes for CASSVGGGRGSPLHF.